The 17 T cell receptor beta chains presented below share a single source sample, sequenced in a study of CXCR3-negative and CXCR3-positive naive CD8 T cells. The libraries of TRB cDNA were constructed through 5' RACE using UMI labels. TCRdb reprocessed the 5' RACE reads and stores each CDR3 protein as one record, lacking DNA. The sample includes roughly 120,000 distinct CDR3 sequences. No cognate antigen is known for these TCRs. Study results and caveats: CXCR3-positive naive cells carried more hydrophobic TRB CDR3s than CXCR3-negative naive cells did.

Source material: naive CXCR3+ CD8+ T cells from blood. Documented subset: CD45RO-CCR7+CD27+CD95- naive CD8+ T cells expressing CXCR3 (TNR3+). All receptors derive from a human donor in good health. Some clones in this sample may be carry-over from other donors' samples.

The chain carries TRBV7-3 and TRBJ1-2; TCRdb's D call of TRBD1 is untestable without DNA. Germline V gene sequence: CDR1 SGHTA, CDR2 FQGTGA. The CDR3 has 14 residues. CDR3 sequence reads: CASSSQTEGDGYTF.

The V gene is TRBV6-2 or TRBV6-3, the J gene TRBJ2-5. Looked up from germline, CDR1 is MNHEY and CDR2 is SVGEGT. The CDR3 extends over 14 amino acids. The chain's CDR3 is CASSPTAYQETQYF.

This rearrangement joins TRBV5-6 to TRBJ2-1. The CDR3 runs to 13 residues. Germline assignment: CDR1 SGHDT and CDR2 YYEEEE. The CDR3 spells CASSRSSTDEQFF.

The rearrangement uses TRBV18 and TRBJ1-1. The CDR3 is made up of 13 amino acids. CDR1 is KGHSH and CDR2 is LQKENI in the germline V gene. The CDR3 sequence: CASSPPGFTEAFF.

The rearrangement uses TRBV11-2 and TRBJ2-5; TCRdb's assignment of TRBD1 cannot be checked, as there is no DNA. This CDR3 is built from 14 residues. Per germline, CDR1 SGHAT and CDR2 FQNNGV. CDR3: CASGGGLRAETQYF.

The chain recombines TRBV12-3 or TRBV12-4 with TRBJ1-1; TCRdb gives TRBD1 as the D gene, but with no DNA this cannot be confirmed. CDR3 size: 15 residues. The CDR3: CASHAGGGANTEAFF.

This rearrangement joins TRBV5-6 to TRBJ2-1; the D call of TRBD1 rests on TCRdb alone, since no DNA is present to check it. The CDR3 spans 14 residues. Germline V gene lookup returns CDR1 SGHDT and CDR2 YYEEEE. CDR3 residues: CASRGTGNINEQFF. The entire variable domain, with the rest obtained from reference TRBV5-6 and TRBJ2-1, is as follows: DAGVTQSPTHLIKTRGQQVTLRCSPKSGHDTVSWYQQALGQGPQFIFQYYEEEERQRGNFPDRFSGHQFPNYSSELNVNALLLGDSALYLCASRGTGNINEQFFGPGTRLTVL.

The CDR3 protein is CASSRRGGTDTQYF. The chain carries TRBV28 and TRBJ2-3; absent DNA, TCRdb's TRBD1 call cannot be checked. The CDR3 consists of 14 residues. The germline V gene encodes CDR1 MDHEN and CDR2 SYDVKM.

The chain employs TRBV6-5 and TRBJ1-3. The CDR3 has 15 amino acids. The V gene's germline CDR1 is MNHEY and CDR2 SVGAGI. CDR3 amino acids: CASSYNGRSGNTIYF.

This chain connects TRBV27 to TRBJ2-3; TCRdb designates TRBD2, a call that cannot be tested without DNA. The CDR3 is 16 amino acids. Germline CDR1 and CDR2: MNHEY and SMNVEV (reference sequence). CDR3 sequence: CASSFIAGADSDTQYF.

The V and J genes are TRBV29-1 and TRBJ2-7; the D gene TCRdb calls, TRBD1, cannot be checked with no DNA. This CDR3 has 16 amino acids. Looked up from germline, CDR1 is SQVTM and CDR2 is ANQGSEA. The CDR3: CSVEGLRDREIYEQYF.

CDR3: CASSQGGRGQYEQYF. The chain carries TRBV4-3 and TRBJ2-7; absent DNA, TCRdb's TRBD2 call cannot be checked. Germline CDR1 reads LGHNA; CDR2 reads YSLEER. This CDR3 spans 15 amino acids.

CDR3 sequence reads: CASNKIDSPTEAFF. The V gene is TRBV27, the J gene TRBJ1-1; no DNA is available, so the TRBD1 call from TCRdb remains unchecked. The CDR3 length is 14 residues. Germline V gene data show CDR1 as MNHEY and CDR2 as SMNVEV (reference sequence).

V is TRBV29-1 and J is TRBJ2-5. Germline CDR1 is SQVTM and CDR2 is ANQGSEA. This CDR3 comprises 13 residues. The CDR3 protein is CSVEDYSQETQYF.

The chain links TRBV2 to TRBJ2-4; the TCRdb D gene call, TRBD1, has no DNA to confirm it. Germline CDR1 SNHLY, CDR2 FYNNEI. The CDR3 has 17 residues. The CDR3 region is CASRGTTGGVGKNIQYF.

The gene calls are TRBV29-1 and TRBJ1-2. In germline, CDR1 is SQVTM, CDR2 ANQGSEA. The CDR3 is 11 amino acids. CDR3 amino acids: CSVVGRYGYTF.

CDR3 protein: CASTSLETVNTEAFF. This chain links TRBV9 with TRBJ1-1; there is no DNA to check the TCRdb D call of TRBD1. Germline values: CDR1 SGDLS, CDR2 YYNGEE. There are 15 residues in the CDR3.